Below are 32 T cell receptor beta chains sequenced from a single sample in a study of cytomegalovirus exposure and HLA in healthy donors. PCR employed 60 Vbeta and 13 Jbeta primers. TCRdb keeps only in-frame clones here, not all; method: immunoSEQ multiplex PCR. The repertoire includes 250,000 to 350,000 clones, under 80% of them detected once, and about 2.2% sits in the top ten. The sample consisted of PBMCs. These receptors all come from a female donor in good health and CMV-seronegative.

The count of this clone is one. The chain is built from TRBV21-1 and TRBJ1-5. TRBV21-1 counts as a pseudogene. This CDR3 has 13 residues. This chain's CDR3 is CASSRRGNQPQHF. CDR3 DNA sequence: TGTGCCAGCAGCAGACGGGGTAATCAGCCCCAGCATTTT.

This clone has only a few counts. V usage is TRBV6-5 and J usage is TRBJ1-3, with 8 bases fitting TRBD1. The CDR3 runs 14 residues. With 6 bases clipped from V and 4 bases from J, the junction kept 5 bases outside the gene matches. Looked up from germline, CDR1 is MNHEY and CDR2 is SVGAGI. This chain's CDR3 is CASRRTGPGNTIYF. In nucleotides, the CDR3 is TGTGCCAGCAGACGGACAGGGCCCGGAAACACCATATATTTT.

V usage is TRBV28 and J usage is TRBJ1-4, with 7 nucleotides matching TRBD1. The CDR3 is 13 residues long. V was clipped by 10 bases and J by 9 bases; unmatched bases: 11. CDR1 is MDHEN, CDR2 SYDVKM, per germline. The CDR3 sequence: CATYAEGAKKLFF. The DNA for the CDR3 is TGTGCCACCTACGCCGAGGGGGCGAAAAAACTGTTTTTT.

In its sample, this clone was seen once. The rearrangement uses TRBV6-4 and TRBJ1-1, with D perhaps TRBD1 (6 bases). CDR1 is MRHNA and CDR2 is SNTAGT in the germline V gene. This CDR3 spans 12 amino acids. Trimming removed 6 bases from V and 7 bases from J, with 12 bases in between. CDR3 sequence (DNA): TGTGCCAGCAGCGACCTCAGGGGTGAAGCTTTCTTT. It translates to CASSDLRGEAFF.

V usage is TRBV5-1 and J usage is TRBJ2-1, with D uncertain. V was shortened by 0 bases and J by 0 bases, with 10 bases between the two germline ends. This CDR3 comprises 16 residues. Germline lookup yields CDR1 SGHRS and CDR2 YFSETQ. CDR3 DNA: TGCGCCAGCAGCTTGGTCCCGGGTAGCTCCTACAATGAGCAGTTCTTC. Translation: CASSLVPGSSYNEQFF.

The V and J genes are TRBV7-9 and TRBJ2-1; TRBD2 aligns across 11 bases. Germline V gene lookup returns CDR1 SEHNR and CDR2 FQNEAQ (reference sequence). Germline trimming cut 1 base from V and 5 bases from J; bases unmatched to any gene: 7. CDR3 length: 17 residues. CDR3 amino acids: CASSLVGTSGLNNEQFF. The CDR3, as DNA: TGTGCCAGCAGCTTAGTGGGGACTAGCGGACTAAACAATGAGCAGTTCTTC. The variable domain in full, with the rest retrieved from reference TRBV7-9 and TRBJ2-1, is DTGVSQNPRHKITKRGQNVTFRCDPISEHNRLYWYRQTLGQGPEFLTYFQNEAQLEKSRLLSDRFSAERPKGSFSTLEIQRTEQGDSAMYLCASSLVGTSGLNNEQFFGPGTRLTVL.

This clone was detected only a few times. This sequence joins TRBV5-1 and TRBJ1-1, with D perhaps TRBD1 (5 bases). Trimming removed 4 bases from V and 3 bases from J, with 13 bases in between. This CDR3 contains 14 residues. CDR1 is SGHRS, CDR2 YFSETQ, per germline. The chain's CDR3 is CASSPTGRDTEAFF. Here the CDR3 DNA reads TGCGCCAGCAGCCCCACGGGCAGGGACACTGAAGCTTTCTTT.

The chain employs TRBV5-1 and TRBJ1-1; D is possibly TRBD1 (6 bases). Germline V gene lookup returns CDR1 SGHRS and CDR2 YFSETQ. The CDR3 has 14 amino acids. Trimming pared 7 bases from V and 1 base from J, leaving 14 bases between. The CDR3 DNA reads TGCGCCAGCGGGCAGGGGCGAGGGAACACTGAAGCTTTCTTT. Protein sequence: CASGQGRGNTEAFF.

The rearrangement links TRBV5-1 to TRBJ2-7; 7 nucleotides line up with TRBD2. Per the germline V gene, CDR1 is SGHRS and CDR2 is YFSETQ. The CDR3 sequence is 13 residues long. With V trimmed by 5 bases and J by 2 bases, 4 bases remained unmatched. CDR3: CASRKAGTYEQYF. The DNA for the CDR3 is TGCGCCAGCAGGAAAGCGGGAACCTACGAGCAGTACTTC.

This rearrangement joins TRBV10-3 to TRBJ2-3; tentative D call: TRBD2 (6 bases). The CDR3 has 14 residues. Germline CDR1 and CDR2: ENHRY and SYGVKD. With 5 bases removed from V and 0 bases from J, the gap between germline ends came to 9 bases. This CDR3 reads CAISPGTSTDTQYF. Here the CDR3 DNA reads TGTGCCATCAGTCCGGGGACTAGCACAGATACGCAGTATTTT.

The chain links TRBV5-1 to TRBJ2-7; possibly TRBD1 for D (5 bases). The CDR3 has 14 amino acids. V shed 0 bases and J shed 2 bases, with 9 bases lying between them. Germline V gene sequence: CDR1 SGHRS, CDR2 YFSETQ. CDR3 sequence: CASSLEQATYEQYF. The CDR3 DNA is TGCGCCAGCAGCTTGGAACAGGCCACCTACGAGCAGTACTTC.

The chain is built from TRBV9 and TRBJ2-7, with 9 bases matching TRBD2. This CDR3 spans 14 amino acids. The ends lost 2 bases at V and 3 bases at J; junction bases unmatched: 3. CDR1 and CDR2 (germline): SGDLS, YYNGEE. The CDR3 spells CASSVASGVYEQYF. In DNA form, the CDR3 reads TGTGCCAGCAGCGTGGCTAGCGGGGTCTACGAGCAGTACTTC.

This clone was found once. This sequence joins TRBV6-1 and TRBJ2-7, with TRBD1 matching over 9 bases. This CDR3 spans 13 amino acids. The trim removed 6 bases at V and 3 bases at J, leaving 3 bases unmatched. Looked up from germline, CDR1 is MNHNS and CDR2 is SASEGT. As DNA, the CDR3 is TGTGCCAGCAGAAAGACAGGGGGCTACGAGCAGTACTTC. This encodes CASRKTGGYEQYF.

This clone appeared a few times. V and J are TRBV6-1 and TRBJ2-1; 12 nucleotides line up with TRBD2. The CDR3 runs to 16 residues. Germline assignment: CDR1 MNHNS and CDR2 SASEGT. After removal of 1 base from V and 3 bases from J, the junction contained 1 base not matched to a gene. In DNA form, the CDR3 reads TGTGCCAGCAGTGAAGAACTAGCGGGAGGCTACAATGAGCAGTTCTTC. It specifies CASSEELAGGYNEQFF.

The V call is TRBV18, the J call TRBJ2-1, with TRBD1 as a possible D gene (6 bases). This CDR3 spans 13 amino acids. In germline, CDR1 is KGHSH, CDR2 LQKENI. The V and J ends lost 2 bases and 7 bases respectively, with 9 bases between them. CDR3 residues: CASSPYRENEQFF. For the CDR3, the DNA is TGTGCCAGCTCACCATACAGGGAAAATGAGCAGTTCTTC.

To note about this clone: The same CDR3 can be traced to other DNA sequences in this sample. The chain is built from TRBV5-1 and TRBJ2-7; 11 bases match TRBD2. The ends lost 1 base at V and 1 base at J; junction bases unmatched: 1. The CDR3 totals 15 residues. The germline CDR1 and CDR2 sequences are SGHRS and YFSETQ. The CDR3, as DNA: TGCGCCAGCAGCTTGACTAGCGGGAGTTCCTACGAGCAGTACTTC. The encoded protein is CASSLTSGSSYEQYF.

This rearrangement joins TRBV7-2 to TRBJ2-2; D not resolved. The CDR3 runs 15 residues. CDR1 is SGHTA, CDR2 FQGNSA, per germline. With 3 bases removed from V and 0 bases from J, the gap between germline ends came to 8 bases. The CDR3 DNA sequence: TGTGCCAGCAGCTTCAGGTTCGCGAACACCGGGGAGCTGTTTTTT. Its translation: CASSFRFANTGELFF.

This clone has just a few counts. The genes are TRBV11-2 and TRBJ2-5; D uncertain. Germline assignment: CDR1 SGHAT and CDR2 FQNNGV. V dropped 0 bases and J dropped 4 bases, with 12 bases sitting between them. This CDR3 region has 15 residues. The CDR3: CASSLDDSSLETQYF. The CDR3 nucleotides read TGTGCCAGCAGCTTAGATGATAGTAGCCTAGAGACCCAGTACTTC.

This sequence joins TRBV6-1 and TRBJ1-3; no reliable D call. This CDR3 has 15 residues. Germline values: CDR1 MNHNS, CDR2 SASEGT. Trimming stripped 7 bases from V and 0 bases from J, with 13 bases between. CDR3 amino acids: CASISYRGSGNTIYF. DNA for the CDR3: TGTGCCAGCATTTCGTACCGCGGCTCTGGAAACACCATATATTTT.

The J gene is TRBJ2-7, the V gene TRBV18, with TRBD1 as a possible D gene (5 bases). The germline V and J ends were trimmed by 3 bases and 2 bases, with 14 bases remaining between them. Germline CDR1 and CDR2: KGHSH and LQKENI. The CDR3 length is 15 residues. The CDR3 DNA reads as TGTGCCAGCTCACCGGACGACAGACCCACCTACGAGCAGTACTTC. It encodes CASSPDDRPTYEQYF.

As to this clone: The junction shows a germline mismatch at one end, possibly a read error. The rearrangement uses TRBV7-7 and TRBJ2-7; tentative D call: TRBD1 (7 bases). Germline V gives CDR1 SSHAT, CDR2 FNYEAQ (reference sequence). The CDR3 consists of 15 residues. The CDR3 spells CASSLAEGADYEQYF. CDR3 nucleotides: TGTGCTAGCAGCTTAGCGGAGGGGGCGGACTACGAGCAGTACTTC. Variable domain in full (rest from reference TRBV7-7 and TRBJ2-7): GAGVSQSPRYKVTKRGQDVTLRCDPISSHATLYWYQQALGQGPEFLTYFNYEAQPDKSGLPSDRFSAERPEGSISTLTIQRTEQRDSAMYRCASSLAEGADYEQYFGPGTRLTVT.

The chain couples TRBV6-5 to TRBJ2-5; TRBD2 matches 9 bases. The DNA end lines up better with TRBJ2-7; the J call may be wrong. CDR3 length: 16 amino acids. Germline V CDR1 and CDR2: MNHEY, SVGAGI. The CDR3 sequence is CASSYSISGGTYEQYF. The CDR3 bases are TGTGCCAGCAGTTACTCGATTAGCGGGGGTACCTACGAGCAGTACTTC.

This clone was seen only once. The J gene is TRBJ2-1, the V gene TRBV4-1, with 10 bases matching TRBD2. The germline CDR1 and CDR2 sequences are MGHRA and YSYEKL. Trimming cost V 3 bases and J 9 bases; bases outside gene matches: 11. The CDR3 sequence is 16 residues long. The CDR3 loop reads CASSQASVAGGSEQFF. For the CDR3, the DNA is TGCGCCAGCAGCCAGGCGTCAGTAGCGGGAGGTAGTGAGCAGTTCTTC.

The chain links TRBV6-4 to TRBJ2-7; D is uncertain. V was shortened by 0 bases and J by 9 bases, with 9 bases between the two germline ends. The CDR3 is made up of 12 amino acids. Germline CDR1 reads MRHNA; CDR2 reads SNTAGT. CDR3 nucleotides: TGTGCCAGCAGTGACTCGGGCGTAGGGCAGTACTTC. Protein: CASSDSGVGQYF.

CDR3 amino acids: CASSAVGTRGYEQYF. The CDR3 DNA reads as TGTGCCAGCAGTGCAGTCGGGACTAGGGGCTACGAGCAGTACTTC. The chain is built from TRBV27 and TRBJ2-7; 8 bases agree with TRBD2. This CDR3 is built from 15 residues. CDR1 and CDR2 from the germline V gene are MNHEY and SMNVEV (reference sequence). The ends lost 5 bases at V and 3 bases at J; junction bases unmatched: 9.

The V and J genes are TRBV21-1 and TRBJ2-1; the table's D call, TRBD2, was not checked against the DNA. TRBV21-1 is recorded as a pseudogene. The CDR3 covers 15 residues. The DNA for the CDR3 is TGTGCCAGCAGCCGCGGGACTAGCAGATACAATGAGCAGTTCTTC. Residues: CASSRGTSRYNEQFF.

The chain uses TRBV15 and TRBJ1-2; D gene unclear. CDR1 is LNHNV, CDR2 YYDKDF, per germline (reference sequence). The CDR3 has 13 amino acids. Trimming took 0 bases from V and 1 from J, leaving 3 bases between them. The CDR3 here is CATSRDSNYGYTF. In DNA, the CDR3 is TGTGCCACCAGCAGAGATAGTAACTATGGCTACACCTTC.

The CDR3, as DNA: TGTGCCAGCAGTTCGAGGTTAACCGGGGAGCTGTTTTTT. Encoded protein: CASSSRLTGELFF. The V call is TRBV6-6, the J call TRBJ2-2; no reliable D call. Germline loops: CDR1 MNHNY, CDR2 SVGAGI (reference sequence). V was cut by 4 bases and J by 5 bases, with 8 bases left in between. The CDR3 is made up of 13 amino acids.

In nucleotides, the CDR3 is TGTGCCAGCAGCTTGTTTCTGGGGCGGGGGACTCAGCCCCAGCATTTT. This gives the protein CASSLFLGRGTQPQHF. The chain employs TRBV5-6 and TRBJ1-5, with D maybe TRBD1 (5 bases). This CDR3 contains 16 residues. The V gene lost 1 base and the J gene lost 6 bases, with 17 bases spanning the gap. CDR1 and CDR2 (germline): SGHDT, YYEEEE.

V is TRBV4-1 and J is TRBJ2-7, with D possibly matching TRBD2 (5 bases). This CDR3 contains 16 residues. V lost 0 bases, J lost 4 bases, and 16 bases lay in between. In germline, CDR1 is MGHRA, CDR2 YSYEKL. The CDR3 region has the DNA TGCGCCAGCAGCCAAGACTTCGTGGGAGCCCTTTACGAGCAGTACTTC. Encoded protein: CASSQDFVGALYEQYF.

The genes are TRBV15 and TRBJ2-5; TRBD1 matches 11 bases. Germline V gives CDR1 LNHNV, CDR2 YYDKDF (reference sequence). Unmatched junction bases numbered 6, after V lost 3 bases and J lost 3 bases. CDR3 size: 16 residues. CDR3 sequence reads: CATSRGDRGGEETQYF. For the CDR3, the DNA is TGTGCCACCAGCAGGGGGGACAGGGGGGGGGAAGAGACCCAGTACTTC. The variable domain in full, completed from reference TRBV15 and TRBJ2-5, reads DAMVIQNPRYQVTQFGKPVTLSCSQTLNHNVMYWYQQKSSQAPKLLFHYYDKDFNNEADTPDNFQSRRPNTSFCFLDIRSPGLGDTAMYLCATSRGDRGGEETQYFGPGTRLLVL.

The chain recombines TRBV18 with TRBJ1-2; TRBD1 matches at 8 bases. Germline V gene lookup returns CDR1 KGHSH and CDR2 LQKENI. The V gene end was trimmed by 5 bases and the J gene end by 2 bases; junction bases not matched to a gene: 7. The CDR3 extends over 15 amino acids. The CDR3 region is CASSAGQVNNYGYTF. The DNA of the CDR3 is TGTGCCAGCTCAGCGGGACAGGTTAACAACTATGGCTACACCTTC.